The sequence of this T cell receptor (beta chain) was determined in a study of blood T cell repertoires in COVID-19. Whole-study context: Some COVID-19 samples were acute and others convalescent; all came from the United States, Italy and Spain. From T cells, B-cell-depleted T cells, or PBMCs came the material, which was cDNA or gDNA.

Authors' methods: Researchers report that nucleated cell counts were estimated from reference gene primer amplification. Using immunoSEQ multiplex PCR, the repertoire was profiled, and TCRdb retains in-frame clones only, with some absent. V and J calls and clone size are those listed in that table; D and trimming were worked out from the DNA. Among some 70,000 clones, around four fifths were seen once, and the ten largest hold around 5%. This clone was seen more than once but under ten times. V shed 7 bases and J shed 6 bases, with 6 bases lying between them. Germline loops: CDR1 SGDLS, CDR2 YYNGEE. The CDR3 consists of 10 residues.

Sequences were obtained from peripheral blood. V is TRBV9 and J is TRBJ2-3; D is ambiguous. The receptor comes from a man between 50 and 59 years old with active COVID-19. CDR3: CASGLDTQYF. The CDR3 coding sequence is TGTGCCAGCGGGCTGGATACGCAGTATTTT.